The rows below give T cell receptor beta chains drawn from one sample of a study of blood T cell repertoires in COVID-19. Sequencing used immunoSEQ multiplex PCR; TCRdb keeps in-frame clones, though not all of them. This sample yields roughly 15,000 clones, of which roughly 76% are seen a single time; under 35% belongs to the top ten. The specimen sequenced was peripheral blood. The receptors here all came from a man between 65 and 80 years old with active or convalescent COVID-19. The conserved cysteine and the conserved F or W are not part of the CDR3 here. The order of the fields is J gene, V gene, CDR3 protein.

j_call: TRBJ1-2
v_call: TRBV11-1
cdr3_aa: ASSPRGPPTGYT

j_call: TRBJ2-2
v_call: TRBV7-2
cdr3_aa: ASSFYRGRSAGELF

j_call: TRBJ1-5
v_call: TRBV2
cdr3_aa: ASSPSLGGSNQPQH

j_call: TRBJ2-5
v_call: TRBV18
cdr3_aa: ASSPRETQY

j_call: TRBJ2-7
v_call: TRBV28
cdr3_aa: ASSGRGHEQY

j_call: TRBJ2-3
v_call: TRBV12-5
cdr3_aa: ASGLGDRGIWDTQY

j_call: TRBJ2-7
v_call: TRBV12-5
cdr3_aa: ASGLGVGTSYEQY

j_call: TRBJ1-4
v_call: TRBV28
cdr3_aa: ASSPTGEALDEKLF

j_call: TRBJ2-7
v_call: TRBV6-1
cdr3_aa: ASSEAGREGGRMY

j_call: TRBJ1-5
v_call: TRBV10-2
cdr3_aa: AISDSSNQPQH

j_call: TRBJ1-2
v_call: TRBV2
cdr3_aa: ASSQGNRAGSYT

j_call: TRBJ2-7
v_call: TRBV6-2/TRBV6-3
cdr3_aa: ASSYRRGSYEQY

j_call: TRBJ2-7
v_call: TRBV3-1/TRBV3-2
cdr3_aa: ASSQYKGLVARQY

j_call: TRBJ2-3
v_call: TRBV19
cdr3_aa: ASSIARGTDTQY

j_call: TRBJ1-1
v_call: TRBV28
cdr3_aa: ASYGVLNTEAF

j_call: TRBJ2-1
v_call: TRBV12-3/TRBV12-4
cdr3_aa: ASSFNTGGQF